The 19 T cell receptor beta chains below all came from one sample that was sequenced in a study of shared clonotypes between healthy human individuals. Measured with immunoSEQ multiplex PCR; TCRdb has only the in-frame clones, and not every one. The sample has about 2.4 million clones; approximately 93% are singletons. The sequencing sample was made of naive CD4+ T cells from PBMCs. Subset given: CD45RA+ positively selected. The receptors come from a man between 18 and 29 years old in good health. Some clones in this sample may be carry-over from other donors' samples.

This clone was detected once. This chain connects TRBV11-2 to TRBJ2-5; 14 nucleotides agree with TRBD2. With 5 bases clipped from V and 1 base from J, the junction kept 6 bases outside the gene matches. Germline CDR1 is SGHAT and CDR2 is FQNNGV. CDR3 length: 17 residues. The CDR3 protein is CASSPRTSGRLQETQYF. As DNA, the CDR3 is TGTGCCAGCAGCCCACGGACTAGCGGGAGGCTCCAAGAGACCCAGTACTTC.

CDR3 sequence reads: CASSLAGTGLNTEAFF. The CDR3 DNA sequence: TGTGCCAGCAGCTTAGCAGGGACAGGGCTGAACACTGAAGCTTTCTTT. This rearrangement joins TRBV11-2 to TRBJ1-1; 9 positions agree with TRBD1. Unmatched junction bases numbered 3, after V lost 1 base and J lost 0 bases. CDR3 length: 16 residues. Germline V gives CDR1 SGHAT, CDR2 FQNNGV.

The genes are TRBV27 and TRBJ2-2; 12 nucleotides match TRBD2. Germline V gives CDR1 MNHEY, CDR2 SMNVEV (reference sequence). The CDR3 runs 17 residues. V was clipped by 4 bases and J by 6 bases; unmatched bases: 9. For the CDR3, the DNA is TGTGCCAGCAGTTCTCAAAGCCGACTAGCGGGAGCCGGGGAGCTGTTTTTT. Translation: CASSSQSRLAGAGELFF.

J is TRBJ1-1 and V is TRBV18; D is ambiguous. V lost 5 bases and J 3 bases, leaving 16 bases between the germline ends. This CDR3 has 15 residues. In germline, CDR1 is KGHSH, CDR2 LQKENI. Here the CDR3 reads CASSLGRVGYTEAFF. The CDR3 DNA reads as TGTGCCAGCTCATTGGGGAGGGTCGGTTACACTGAAGCTTTCTTT. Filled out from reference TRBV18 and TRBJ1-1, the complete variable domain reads NAGVMQNPRHLVRRRGQEARLRCSPMKGHSHVYWYRQLPEEGLKFMVYLQKENIIDESGMPKERFSAEFPKEGPSILRIQQVVRGDSAAYFCASSLGRVGYTEAFFGQGTRLTVV.

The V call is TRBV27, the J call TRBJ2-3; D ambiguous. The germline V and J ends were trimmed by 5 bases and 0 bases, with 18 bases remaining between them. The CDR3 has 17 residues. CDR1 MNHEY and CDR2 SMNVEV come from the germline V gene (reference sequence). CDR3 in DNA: TGTGCCAGCAGTCTGGGTGATCGGTTCCTCAGCACAGATACGCAGTATTTT. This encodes CASSLGDRFLSTDTQYF.

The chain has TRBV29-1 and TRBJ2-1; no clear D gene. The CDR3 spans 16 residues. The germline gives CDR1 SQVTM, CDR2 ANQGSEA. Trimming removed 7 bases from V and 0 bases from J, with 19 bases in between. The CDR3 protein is CSAEGVEASSYNEQFF. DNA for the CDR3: TGCAGCGCCGAAGGTGTAGAGGCGAGCTCCTACAATGAGCAGTTCTTC.

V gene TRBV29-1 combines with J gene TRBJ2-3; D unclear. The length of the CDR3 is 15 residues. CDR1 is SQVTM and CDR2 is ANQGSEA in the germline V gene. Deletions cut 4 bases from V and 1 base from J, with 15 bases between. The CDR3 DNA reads TGCAGCGTTGCCCGTAAGGACGTCGGCACAGATACGCAGTATTTT. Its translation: CSVARKDVGTDTQYF.

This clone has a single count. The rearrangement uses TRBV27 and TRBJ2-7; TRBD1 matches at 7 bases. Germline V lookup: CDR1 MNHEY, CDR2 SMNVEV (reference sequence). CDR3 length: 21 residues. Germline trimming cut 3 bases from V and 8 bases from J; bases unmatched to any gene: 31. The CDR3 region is CASSFRPLSGRQGQFYDQQYF. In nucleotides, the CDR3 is TGTGCCAGCAGTTTTAGACCACTTTCGGGTCGACAGGGACAGTTCTACGATCAGCAGTACTTC.

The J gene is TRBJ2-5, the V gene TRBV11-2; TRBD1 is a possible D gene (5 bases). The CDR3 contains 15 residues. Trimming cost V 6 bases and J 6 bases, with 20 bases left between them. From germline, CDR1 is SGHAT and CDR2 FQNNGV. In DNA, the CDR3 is TGTGCCAGCAGTCAGCACTCGCTGGGGCAGAAGACCCAGTACTTC. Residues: CASSQHSLGQKTQYF.

The CDR3 sequence is CASSSSPRGLAPYEQYF. CDR3 nucleotide sequence: TGTGCCAGCAGCTCATCCCCCCGAGGACTAGCGCCCTACGAGCAGTACTTC. The chain uses TRBV11-2 and TRBJ2-7, with TRBD2 identical over 9 bases. Trimming took 4 bases from V and 2 from J; bases not matched to a gene: 12. The CDR3 consists of 17 residues. Germline lookup yields CDR1 SGHAT and CDR2 FQNNGV.

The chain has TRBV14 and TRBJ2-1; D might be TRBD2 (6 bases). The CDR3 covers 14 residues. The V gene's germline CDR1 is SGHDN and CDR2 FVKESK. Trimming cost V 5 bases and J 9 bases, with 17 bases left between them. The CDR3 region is CASSKSGVVGEQFF. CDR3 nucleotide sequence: TGTGCCAGCAGCAAGTCGGGAGTAGTCGGTGAGCAGTTCTTC.

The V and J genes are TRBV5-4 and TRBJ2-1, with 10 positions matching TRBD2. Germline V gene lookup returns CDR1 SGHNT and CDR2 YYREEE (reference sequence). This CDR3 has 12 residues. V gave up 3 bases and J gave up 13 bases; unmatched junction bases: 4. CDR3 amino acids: CASSSGLAEQFF. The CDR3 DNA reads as TGTGCCAGCAGCTCCGGACTAGCGGAACAGTTCTTC. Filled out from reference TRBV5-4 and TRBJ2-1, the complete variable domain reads ETGVTQSPTHLIKTRGQQVTLRCSSQSGHNTVSWYQQALGQGPQFIFQYYREEENGRGNFPPRFSGLQFPNYSSELNVNALELDDSALYLCASSSGLAEQFFGPGTRLTVL.

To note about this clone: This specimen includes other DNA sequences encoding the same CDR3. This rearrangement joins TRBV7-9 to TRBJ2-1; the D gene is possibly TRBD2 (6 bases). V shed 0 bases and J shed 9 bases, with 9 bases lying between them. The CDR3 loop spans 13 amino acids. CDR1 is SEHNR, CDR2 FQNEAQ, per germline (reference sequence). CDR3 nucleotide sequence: TGTGCCAGCAGCTTAGCGGGAGGTAGTGAGCAGTTCTTC. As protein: CASSLAGGSEQFF.

For the CDR3, the DNA is TGCGCCAGCAGCTATGACAGGGGAAGTGAAAAACTGTTTTTT. Translation: CASSYDRGSEKLFF. The chain links TRBV4-3 to TRBJ1-4; 8 bases fit TRBD1. Germline V gene sequence: CDR1 LGHNA, CDR2 YSLEER. This CDR3 region has 14 residues. J lost 7 bases, V lost 5 bases, and 6 bases had no gene match.

CDR3 sequence (DNA): TGTGCCAGCAGCGGTCCCCGGGGGAACACCGGGGAGCTGTTTTTT. Amino acid sequence: CASSGPRGNTGELFF. The chain carries TRBV7-8 and TRBJ2-2, with D perhaps TRBD2 (5 bases). CDR3 length: 15 amino acids. V shed 5 bases and J shed 1 base, with 11 bases lying between them. The germline V gene encodes CDR1 SGHVS and CDR2 FQNEAQ.

The CDR3 reads CASSRREGQGWNEQFF. In DNA, the CDR3 is TGTGCCAGCAGCCGACGAGAGGGACAGGGATGGAATGAGCAGTTCTTC. The chain couples TRBV4-2 to TRBJ2-1; 9 bases agree with TRBD1. This CDR3 comprises 16 residues. CDR1 LGHNA and CDR2 YNFKEQ come from the germline V gene. V was pared by 4 bases and J by 7 bases, with 11 bases of the junction left unmatched.

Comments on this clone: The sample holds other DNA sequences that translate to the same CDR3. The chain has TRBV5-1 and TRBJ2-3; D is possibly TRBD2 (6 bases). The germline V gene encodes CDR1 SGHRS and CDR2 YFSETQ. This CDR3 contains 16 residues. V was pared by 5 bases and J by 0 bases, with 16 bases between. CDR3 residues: CASSLYGTGSTDTQYF. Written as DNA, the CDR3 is TGCGCCAGCAGTTTGTATGGGACTGGGAGCACAGATACGCAGTATTTT.

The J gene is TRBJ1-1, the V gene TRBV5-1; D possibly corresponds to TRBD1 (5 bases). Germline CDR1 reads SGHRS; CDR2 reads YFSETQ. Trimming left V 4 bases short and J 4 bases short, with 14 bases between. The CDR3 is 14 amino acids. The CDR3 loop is CASSHGGRATEAFF. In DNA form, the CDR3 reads TGCGCCAGCAGCCACGGTGGCAGGGCCACTGAAGCTTTCTTT. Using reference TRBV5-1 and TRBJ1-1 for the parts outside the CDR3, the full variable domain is KAGVTQTPRYLIKTRGQQVTLSCSPISGHRSVSWYQQTPGQGLQFLFEYFSETQRNKGNFPGRFSGRQFSNSRSEMNVSTLELGDSALYLCASSHGGRATEAFFGQGTRLTVV.

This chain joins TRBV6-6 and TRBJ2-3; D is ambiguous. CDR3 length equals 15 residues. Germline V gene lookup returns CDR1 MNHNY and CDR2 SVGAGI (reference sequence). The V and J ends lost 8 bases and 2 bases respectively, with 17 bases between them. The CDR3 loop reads CASAPLGPHTDTQYF. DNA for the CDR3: TGTGCCAGCGCCCCTTTAGGACCACACACAGATACGCAGTATTTT.